This record covers a single TCR beta chain. The antigen is undetermined. CDR1 is SGDLS and CDR2 is YYNGEE in the germline V gene. V gave up 3 bases and J gave up 2 bases; unmatched junction bases: 7. CDR3 length: 16 amino acids. The data were obtained in a study of T-cell memory formation after mild COVID-19. Overall study: Across donors, TCR clusters were largely donor specific.

General study findings and limits: The authors left the SARS-CoV-2 specificity of second-wave clones peaking on day 37 unconfirmed. Clones that contracted clustered mainly in CM and EM if CD4+ and in EMRA if CD8+.

One entry per CDR3 protein, called by TCRdb with MiXCR from the 5' RACE reads. The sample records about 210,000 distinct CDR3 sequences, under 30% being singletons. The chain is built from TRBV9 and TRBJ2-3, with 9 bases matching TRBD2. The TCR was taken from an adult woman who had mild COVID-19 (a few samples of this study predate the infection). Cell type and time point are not known. Sample: PBMCs or a T cell subset sorted from them (not recorded which). The CDR3 region has the DNA TGTGCCAGCAGCGGAGCGAGCGGGGGGCTCACAGATACGCAGTATTTT. Encoded protein: CASSGASGGLTDTQYF.